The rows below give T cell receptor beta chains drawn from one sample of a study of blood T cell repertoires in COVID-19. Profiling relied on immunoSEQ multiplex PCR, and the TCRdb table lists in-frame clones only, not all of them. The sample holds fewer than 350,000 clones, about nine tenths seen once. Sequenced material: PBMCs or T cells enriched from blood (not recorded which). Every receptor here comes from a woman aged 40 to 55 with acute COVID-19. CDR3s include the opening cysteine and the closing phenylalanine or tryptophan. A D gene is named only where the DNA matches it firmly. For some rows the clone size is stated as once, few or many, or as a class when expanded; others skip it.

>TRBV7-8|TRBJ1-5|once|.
CASSPPSRQGLPAGQPQHF
TGTGCCAGCAGCCCTCCCAGCCGGCAGGGACTCCCGGCGGGTCAGCCCCAGCATTTT
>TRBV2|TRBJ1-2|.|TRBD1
CASSPPDRVMSANYGYTF
TGTGCCAGCAGTCCGCCGGACAGGGTTATGTCAGCTAACTATGGCTACACCTTC
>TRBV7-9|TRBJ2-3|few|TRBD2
CASSSWTSGGSRADTQYF
TGTGCCAGCAGCTCCTGGACTAGCGGGGGGAGTAGGGCAGATACGCAGTATTTT
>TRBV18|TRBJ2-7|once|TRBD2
CASSPPGGSGSSEQYF
TGTGCCAGCTCACCCCCCGGAGGAAGCGGGAGTTCCGAGCAGTACTTC
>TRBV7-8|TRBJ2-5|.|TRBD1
CASSFVPGQQETQYF
TGTGCCAGCAGCTTTGTCCCGGGACAGCAAGAGACCCAGTACTTC
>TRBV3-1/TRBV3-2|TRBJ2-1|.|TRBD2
CASSQEGGRVDEQFF
TGTGCCAGCAGCCAAGAAGGCGGGAGGGTGGATGAGCAGTTCTTC
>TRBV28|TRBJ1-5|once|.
CASSLSQGGGQPQHF
TGTGCCAGCAGTTTATCTCAGGGCGGTGGACAGCCCCAGCATTTT
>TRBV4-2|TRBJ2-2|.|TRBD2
CASSQKGYSGTNTGELFF
TGTGCCAGCAGCCAAAAAGGATATAGCGGGACGAACACCGGGGAGCTGTTTTTT
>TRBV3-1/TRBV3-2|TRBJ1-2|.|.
CASSQSAGRGYTF
TGTGCCAGCAGCCAATCGGCAGGTCGTGGCTACACCTTC
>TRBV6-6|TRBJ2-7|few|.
CASSYIYEQYF
TGTGCCAGCAGTTATATATACGAGCAGTACTTC